The rows below give T cell receptor beta chains drawn from one sample of a study of cytomegalovirus exposure and HLA in healthy donors. Only in-frame clones appear in the TCRdb table, and some are missing; sequencing was by immunoSEQ multiplex PCR. The sample yields some 110,000 clones, about 94% seen once. Sequencing input: PBMCs. Receptors originate from a woman aged 18-29 years in good health and CMV-seronegative. Each CDR3 is given with its conserved first and last residue. Fields, in order: clone size, D gene, CDR3 length, J gene, V gene, CDR3 DNA, CDR3 protein. The D gene is left open where the match is weak. Clone size is stated in some rows and not others, as once, few, many or a class when expanded.

size: NA; D: NA; length: 13; J: TRBJ2-7; V: TRBV11-2; DNA: TGTGCCAGCAGCCTTTACTGGAGCTCCGAGCAGTACTTC; CDR3: CASSLYWSSEQYF
size: once; D: TRBD1; length: 15; J: TRBJ1-2; V: TRBV7-8; DNA: TGTGCCAGCAGCTCCCGCCGACAGGGTCACTATGGCTACACCTTC; CDR3: CASSSRRQGHYGYTF
size: NA; D: TRBD2; length: 18; J: TRBJ2-1; V: TRBV28; DNA: TGTGCCAGCAGTTTATCCCCCACCCCACTAGCGGTGAACAATGAGCAGTTCTTC; CDR3: CASSLSPTPLAVNNEQFF
size: NA; D: TRBD2; length: 14; J: TRBJ2-7; V: TRBV10-2; DNA: TGCGCCAGCAGCGGGACTAGCGGGACCTACGAGCAGTACTTC; CDR3: CASSGTSGTYEQYF
size: NA; D: NA; length: 15; J: TRBJ1-5; V: TRBV10-3; DNA: TGTGCCATCAGCGAACAGTTCCTTAGCAATCAGCCCCAGCATTTT; CDR3: CAISEQFLSNQPQHF
size: NA; D: NA; length: 15; J: TRBJ2-7; V: TRBV28; DNA: TGTGCCAGCAGTTTTGCAGGGCCACTCTCCTACGAGCAGTACTTC; CDR3: CASSFAGPLSYEQYF
size: once; D: TRBD1; length: 15; J: TRBJ2-1; V: TRBV28; DNA: TGTGCCAGCAGTTCCTCTGCCACAGGGGAGAATGAGCAGTTCTTC; CDR3: CASSSSATGENEQFF
size: NA; D: NA; length: 14; J: TRBJ1-3; V: TRBV7-9; DNA: TGTGCCAGCAGCTTAGACAGTTCTGGAAACACCATATATTTT; CDR3: CASSLDSSGNTIYF
size: once; D: NA; length: 17; J: TRBJ2-6; V: TRBV15; DNA: TGTGCCACCAGCTCTACCCCAGAGGTGGCAGGGGCCAACGTCCTGACTTTC; CDR3: CATSSTPEVAGANVLTF
size: NA; D: NA; length: 14; J: TRBJ2-1; V: TRBV6-5; DNA: TGTGCCAGCAGTGGGTTGGGGGCCCACAATGAGCAGTTCTTC; CDR3: CASSGLGAHNEQFF
size: NA; D: TRBD1; length: 16; J: TRBJ2-2; V: TRBV7-9; DNA: TGTGCCAGCAGCTTGGGGGCACAGGGGGACACCGGGGAGCTGTTTTTT; CDR3: CASSLGAQGDTGELFF
size: NA; D: NA; length: 11; J: TRBJ1-2; V: TRBV4-1; DNA: TGCGCCAGCAGCCAAGGCGAGGGCTACACCTTC; CDR3: CASSQGEGYTF
size: NA; D: NA; length: 17; J: TRBJ2-1; V: TRBV9; DNA: TGTGCCAGCAGCGTTTTTCCCCACTCCGGGGACAACAATGAGCAGTTCTTC; CDR3: CASSVFPHSGDNNEQFF
size: NA; D: TRBD1; length: 13; J: TRBJ1-2; V: TRBV2; DNA: TGTGCCAGCATCACAGGGGAAGTTGGCGGCTACACCTTC; CDR3: CASITGEVGGYTF
size: once; D: NA; length: 16; J: TRBJ2-1; V: TRBV5-1; DNA: TGCGCCAGCAGCTGGGGGGCGGGGGACCCCTACAATGAGCAGTTCTTC; CDR3: CASSWGAGDPYNEQFF
size: NA; D: TRBD2; length: 16; J: TRBJ2-3; V: TRBV27; DNA: TGTGCCAGCAGGAAGCGGGGGAGCCATAGCACAGATACGCAGTATTTT; CDR3: CASRKRGSHSTDTQYF
size: NA; D: TRBD2; length: 16; J: TRBJ2-1; V: TRBV4-2; DNA: TGTGCCAGCAGCCAGGTCGCTAGCGGGAGGCTTAATGAGCAGTTCTTC; CDR3: CASSQVASGRLNEQFF
size: NA; D: TRBD1; length: 14; J: TRBJ2-7; V: TRBV11-3; DNA: TGTGCCAGCAGCTTCGGGACAGGAGAATACGAGCAGTACTTC; CDR3: CASSFGTGEYEQYF
size: NA; D: TRBD2; length: 13; J: TRBJ2-1; V: TRBV10-2; DNA: TGCGCCAGCAGTGGGAGCGGGAGGAATGAGCAGTTCTTC; CDR3: CASSGSGRNEQFF
size: NA; D: NA; length: 15; J: TRBJ2-3; V: TRBV27; DNA: TGTGCCAGCAGTTGGTGGGCAGGGGAGGGAGATACGCAGTATTTT; CDR3: CASSWWAGEGDTQYF
size: NA; D: NA; length: 17; J: TRBJ1-1; V: TRBV27; DNA: TGTGCCAGCAGTTTATCGATTTCGTGGGCTCCGGGAACTGAAGCTTTCTTT; CDR3: CASSLSISWAPGTEAFF
size: once; D: TRBD1; length: 13; J: TRBJ2-7; V: TRBV18; DNA: TGTGCCAGCTCACCTCCAGGGGGCGATGAGCAGTACTTC; CDR3: CASSPPGGDEQYF
size: NA; D: NA; length: 12; J: TRBJ1-2; V: TRBV28; DNA: TGTGCCAGCAGTCCCCCAAACTATGGCTACACCTTC; CDR3: CASSPPNYGYTF
size: NA; D: TRBD2; length: 17; J: TRBJ2-5; V: TRBV4-1; DNA: TGCGCCAGCAGCCAGGGGGTCACGAGCGGGGACCAAGAGACCCAGTACTTC; CDR3: CASSQGVTSGDQETQYF
size: NA; D: TRBD1; length: 14; J: TRBJ1-5; V: TRBV6-6; DNA: TGTGCCAGCAGCGCTGGGACAGGAAATCAGCCCCAGCATTTT; CDR3: CASSAGTGNQPQHF
size: NA; D: TRBD1; length: 15; J: TRBJ1-1; V: TRBV5-1; DNA: TGCGCCAGCAGCCCCTGGACAGGGGTGAACACTGAAGCTTTCTTT; CDR3: CASSPWTGVNTEAFF
size: NA; D: TRBD1; length: 16; J: TRBJ2-7; V: TRBV4-1; DNA: TGCGCCAGCAGCCCCTCCCCCCGGACAGGGATCGACGAGCAGTACTTC; CDR3: CASSPSPRTGIDEQYF
size: NA; D: TRBD2; length: 15; J: TRBJ2-1; V: TRBV7-6; DNA: TGTGCCAGCAGTTACGTAGCGGGGAATTACAATGAGCAGTTCTTC; CDR3: CASSYVAGNYNEQFF
size: NA; D: NA; length: 14; J: TRBJ2-2; V: TRBV30; DNA: TGTGCCTGGAGTTCCCCCACCGGGGACGGGGAGCTGTTTTTT; CDR3: CAWSSPTGDGELFF
size: NA; D: NA; length: 13; J: TRBJ2-7; V: TRBV6-5; DNA: TGTGCCAGCAGTTACCTAGGGGCTGGGGAGCAGTACTTC; CDR3: CASSYLGAGEQYF
size: NA; D: NA; length: 13; J: TRBJ1-3; V: TRBV30; DNA: TGTGCCTGGCAGGGGAATCTTGGAAACACCATATATTTT; CDR3: CAWQGNLGNTIYF
size: NA; D: TRBD2; length: 16; J: TRBJ2-5; V: TRBV11-2; DNA: TGTGCCAGCAGCTTGACTAGCGGGGCGGGACAAGAGACCCAGTACTTC; CDR3: CASSLTSGAGQETQYF
size: NA; D: NA; length: 14; J: TRBJ1-1; V: TRBV5-6; DNA: TGTGCCAGCAGCCTGATAGGGGGGAACACTGAAGCTTTCTTT; CDR3: CASSLIGGNTEAFF
size: NA; D: TRBD1; length: 15; J: TRBJ1-5; V: TRBV19; DNA: TGTGCCAGTAGTCCTAGGACAGGGGGTGATCAGCCCCAGCATTTT; CDR3: CASSPRTGGDQPQHF
size: once; D: NA; length: 15; J: TRBJ2-1; V: TRBV11-2; DNA: TGTGCCAGCAGTCCCGGGGTCGTCCCCTACAATGAGCAGTTCTTC; CDR3: CASSPGVVPYNEQFF